A single sample is the source of the 21 T cell receptor beta chains below, sequenced in a study of response to subunit inactivated influenza vaccine. Each CDR3 protein is one row after TCRdb ran MiXCR on the RT-PCR reads. The sample has roughly 780,000 distinct CDR3 sequences, under 20% seen once. Sequenced here: PBMCs from blood, sampled around 5 days after vaccination. All receptors come from a man in his fifties who received an inactivated influenza vaccine.

The rearrangement joins TRBV6-2 or TRBV6-3 to TRBJ2-5, with a possible D match to TRBD2 (5 bases). Germline V gene sequence: CDR1 MNHEY, CDR2 SVGEGT. CDR3 length equals 14 residues. The V gene lost 0 bases and the J gene lost 1 base, with 6 bases spanning the gap. CDR3 sequence reads: CASSYSTTQETQYF. The DNA of the CDR3 is TGTGCCAGCAGTTACTCGACTACCCAAGAGACCCAGTACTTC.

This chain connects TRBV2 to TRBJ1-4; perhaps TRBD1 as D (6 bases). CDR1 and CDR2 (germline): SNHLY, FYNNEI. This CDR3 has 14 amino acids. Trimming pared 6 bases from V and 7 bases from J, leaving 15 bases between. The CDR3 nucleotides are TGTGCCAGCAGAAACAGGGTCGTCGGTGAAAAACTGTTTTTT. Its translation: CASRNRVVGEKLFF.

This clonotype was seen more than once but under ten times. This chain uses TRBV20-1 with TRBJ2-2, with TRBD1 matching over 9 bases. CDR3 length equals 17 residues. The ends lost 5 bases at V and 1 base at J; junction bases unmatched: 11. Germline CDR1 is DFQATT and CDR2 is SNEGSKA (reference sequence). The CDR3 sequence is CSARSLQGARNTGELFF. DNA of the CDR3: TGCAGTGCTCGCAGCCTACAGGGGGCGCGGAACACCGGGGAGCTGTTTTTT.

In this sample, this clonotype turned up a few times. The chain uses TRBV9 and TRBJ2-1, with 10 bases lining up with TRBD2. This CDR3 spans 17 amino acids. Germline trimming cut 0 bases from V and 3 bases from J; bases unmatched to any gene: 6. Germline assignment: CDR1 SGDLS and CDR2 YYNGEE. For the CDR3, the DNA is TGTGCCAGCAGCGTAGCTTTGGCTAGCGGGAGCTACAATGAGCAGTTCTTC. Encoded protein: CASSVALASGSYNEQFF.

J is TRBJ2-7 and V is TRBV20-1; 9 bases are shared with TRBD2. CDR3 size: 13 residues. Germline lookup yields CDR1 DFQATT and CDR2 SNEGSKA (reference sequence). J lost 2 bases, V lost 3 bases, and 2 bases had no gene match. CDR3 DNA sequence: TGCAGTGCTAGCCGCGGGAGGGCCTACGAGCAGTACTTC. It encodes CSASRGRAYEQYF.

The chain uses TRBV5-1 and TRBJ2-5; TRBD2 is a possible D gene (5 bases). This CDR3 contains 14 residues. Germline CDR1 reads SGHRS; CDR2 reads YFSETQ. V was clipped by 1 base and J by 1 base, with 8 bases between them. CDR3 sequence: CASSLLTSQETQYF. Here the CDR3 DNA reads TGCGCCAGCAGCTTGTTAACTAGCCAAGAGACCCAGTACTTC.

The chain uses TRBV20-1 and TRBJ2-3; 8 bases match TRBD2. Germline V CDR1 and CDR2: DFQATT, SNEGSKA (reference sequence). The CDR3 loop spans 14 amino acids. Losses at the gene ends were 4 bases for V and 3 bases for J; bases not matched to a gene: 6. The CDR3 spells CSATPGGGTDTQYF. CDR3 nucleotides: TGCAGTGCTACCCCCGGGGGGGGAACAGATACGCAGTATTTT.

This clonotype came up a few times. The V call is TRBV12-3 or TRBV12-4, the J call TRBJ2-1, with 8 positions matching TRBD2. The CDR3 is made up of 15 amino acids. J lost 8 bases, V lost 7 bases, and 13 bases had no gene match. Here the CDR3 DNA reads TGTGCCAGCACCCCCACGGGACTAGTAGGCGATGAGCAGTTCTTC. This codes for CASTPTGLVGDEQFF.

The chain uses TRBV7-2 and TRBJ2-7; 12 bases are shared with TRBD2. This CDR3 is built from 14 residues. Germline CDR1 is SGHTA and CDR2 is FQGNSA. The V gene end was trimmed by 5 bases and the J gene end by 10 bases; junction bases not matched to a gene: 9. The CDR3: CASSPGTSGSKQYF. The CDR3 DNA is TGTGCCAGCAGCCCTGGGACTAGCGGGTCAAAACAGTACTTC.

This sequence joins TRBV6-2 or TRBV6-3 and TRBJ1-5; D perhaps matches TRBD1 (6 bases). V was shortened by 5 bases and J by 0 bases, with 17 bases between the two germline ends. Germline-derived CDR1 and CDR2 are MNHEY and SVGEGT. The CDR3 loop spans 17 amino acids. The DNA of the CDR3 is TGTGCCAGCAGTAGATTTCGGGGGCCTGATAGCAATCAGCCCCAGCATTTT. Translation: CASSRFRGPDSNQPQHF.

This clonotype was picked up a small number of times. The V and J genes are TRBV5-1 and TRBJ2-1; TRBD2 agrees at 8 bases. Germline CDR1 and CDR2: SGHRS and YFSETQ. V shed 0 bases and J 5 bases; nucleotides not matched to a gene: 7. The CDR3 extends over 16 amino acids. The CDR3: CASSLVSRGVNNEQFF. Here the CDR3 DNA reads TGCGCCAGCAGCTTGGTTTCGCGGGGGGTAAACAATGAGCAGTTCTTC.

This clonotype was recorded many times. The V call is TRBV12-3 or TRBV12-4, the J call TRBJ1-5; D ambiguous. V gave up 2 bases and J gave up 3 bases, with 8 bases separating them. There are 14 residues in the CDR3. CDR3 protein: CASSLRAANQPQHF. As DNA, the CDR3 is TGTGCCAGCAGTTTAAGGGCGGCCAATCAGCCCCAGCATTTT.

J is TRBJ2-2 and V is TRBV20-1, with 11 nucleotides matching TRBD2. The trim removed 2 bases at V and 5 bases at J, leaving 16 bases unmatched. CDR1 is DFQATT and CDR2 is SNEGSKA in the germline V gene (reference sequence). This CDR3 has 19 amino acids. The CDR3 DNA follows: TGCAGTGCTAGACCAGGGGCCCCTATAGCGGGGGGGCGAACCGGGGAGCTGTTTTTT. It yields the protein CSARPGAPIAGGRTGELFF.

The chain links TRBV12-3 or TRBV12-4 to TRBJ2-4; a possible D gene is TRBD2 (6 bases). The CDR3 loop spans 17 amino acids. The V end was cut by 2 bases, the J end by 0 bases, with 14 bases between. The CDR3 DNA is TGTGCCAGCAGTTTAAAAAGGGGACTTCTAGCCAAAAACATTCAGTACTTC. It specifies CASSLKRGLLAKNIQYF.

This clonotype was detected a few times. The chain uses TRBV7-2 and TRBJ2-1; either TRBD1 or TRBD2 may fit D (5 bases each). Trimming stripped 8 bases from V and 7 bases from J, with 21 bases between. CDR1 SGHTA and CDR2 FQGNSA come from the germline V gene. The CDR3 covers 15 residues. The CDR3 region has the DNA TGTGCCAGCGGTACTAGTTTGGGGCACATAAATGAGCAGTTCTTC. It translates to CASGTSLGHINEQFF.

This rearrangement joins TRBV25-1 to TRBJ1-2; D may be TRBD1 (5 bases). CDR3 length: 12 amino acids. Germline CDR1 MGHDK, CDR2 SYGVNS. The germline V and J ends were trimmed by 4 bases and 8 bases, with 11 bases remaining between them. DNA of the CDR3: TGTGCCAGCAGTGGAGGGGATAACGGCTACACCTTC. Its protein product is CASSGGDNGYTF.

The genes are TRBV5-1 and TRBJ1-4, with TRBD1 matching 7 bases. CDR1 SGHRS and CDR2 YFSETQ come from the germline V gene. The CDR3 extends over 16 amino acids. Losses at the gene ends were 0 bases for V and 4 bases for J; bases not matched to a gene: 6. In DNA, the CDR3 is TGCGCCAGCAGCTTGGGACAGGGAGTCGGTAATGAAAAACTGTTTTTT. Protein: CASSLGQGVGNEKLFF.

The genes are TRBV20-1 and TRBJ1-6; unclear D gene. Per the germline V gene, CDR1 is DFQATT and CDR2 is SNEGSKA (reference sequence). The CDR3 spans 11 residues. Trimming shortened V by 5 bases and J by 7 bases, and 6 bases separated the two germline ends. The CDR3 DNA follows: TGCAGTGCTGGCGGGAATTCACCCCTCCACTTT. It encodes CSAGGNSPLHF.

This clonotype was observed a handful of times. This chain uses TRBV2 with TRBJ2-2; D possibly corresponds to TRBD1 (6 bases). This CDR3 contains 14 residues. In germline, CDR1 is SNHLY, CDR2 FYNNEI. Trimming took 7 bases from V and 2 from J, leaving 11 bases between them. The CDR3 DNA follows: TGTGCCAGCATAGGGACAAGAAACACCGGGGAGCTGTTTTTT. Translation gives CASIGTRNTGELFF.

This chain joins TRBV1 and TRBJ2-1; the tabulated D call, TRBD2, remains unverified against the DNA. TRBV1 is a known pseudogene. CDR3 length: 20 residues. DNA of the CDR3: TGCACCAGCAGCGTAGCAGGAACCAAGGATGACGGGATGACTTACAATGAGCAGTTCTTC. Translated: CTSSVAGTKDDGMTYNEQFF.

V gene TRBV28 combines with J gene TRBJ2-5; D gene unclear. This CDR3 is built from 16 residues. Germline V gene data show CDR1 as MDHEN and CDR2 as SYDVKM. Trimming cost V 6 bases and J 2 bases, with 19 bases left between them. The CDR3 nucleotides read TGTGCCAGCAGGACCTACCTAACTGGAAGTCAAGAGACCCAGTACTTC. Its translation: CASRTYLTGSQETQYF. The full variable domain, rest sourced from reference TRBV28 and TRBJ2-5, is DVKVTQSSRYLVKRTGEKVFLECVQDMDHENMFWYRQDPGLGLRLIYFSYDVKMKEKGDIPEGYSVSREKKERFSLILESASTNQTSMYLCASRTYLTGSQETQYFGPGTRLLVL.